The 4 T cell receptor beta chains reported below all come from one sample, sequenced in a study of spatial heterogeneity in lung cancer. TCRdb re-derived calls from the 5' RACE reads in MiXCR, one entry per CDR3 protein. The table has fewer than 100,000 distinct CDR3 sequences, roughly a fifth seen once; the top ten hold roughly 22%. This sample's time point: blood at routine non-recurrence follow-up after resection. The specimen was PBMCs, collected at follow-up. Receptors originate from a male donor with early-stage non-small cell lung cancer.

V gene TRBV5-1 combines with J gene TRBJ1-1; no reliable D call. CDR3 length equals 13 residues. Per the germline V gene, CDR1 is SGHRS and CDR2 is YFSETQ. V shed 5 bases and J shed 0 bases, with 8 bases lying between them. The CDR3 protein is CASREHMNTEAFF. As DNA, the CDR3 is TGCGCCAGCAGGGAACACATGAACACTGAAGCTTTCTTT. Complete variable domain (other parts from reference TRBV5-1 and TRBJ1-1): KAGVTQTPRYLIKTRGQQVTLSCSPISGHRSVSWYQQTPGQGLQFLFEYFSETQRNKGNFPGRFSGRQFSNSRSEMNVSTLELGDSALYLCASREHMNTEAFFGQGTRLTVV.

This clonotype has just a few counts. The chain has TRBV10-1 and TRBJ2-5, with D possibly being TRBD2 (6 bases). The CDR3 has 14 amino acids. Trimming shortened V by 0 bases and J by 7 bases, and 12 bases separated the two germline ends. Germline CDR1 is WNHNN and CDR2 is SYGVQD (reference sequence). Written as DNA, the CDR3 is TGCGCCAGCAGTGAGTCGGCGGGGCGGGGGACCCAGTACTTC. Translation: CASSESAGRGTQYF.

This clonotype was picked up many times. The rearrangement joins TRBV9 to TRBJ2-3; 7 positions match TRBD2. There are 16 residues in the CDR3. V lost 3 bases, J lost 2 bases, and 9 bases stayed unmatched. In germline, CDR1 is SGDLS, CDR2 YYNGEE. CDR3 sequence reads: CASSDLAVGNTDTQYF. CDR3 nucleotide sequence: TGTGCCAGCAGCGACCTAGCGGTGGGGAACACAGATACGCAGTATTTT.

Details on this clonotype: One end of the junction is discordant with germline, which a read error may explain. This sequence joins TRBV10-3 and TRBJ2-1, with D tentatively TRBD2 (6 bases). The CDR3 totals 14 residues. CDR1 is ENHRY, CDR2 SYGVKD, per germline. The CDR3 sequence is CAIKARESYNEQFF. The CDR3 region has the DNA TGTGCGATCAAAGCTCGGGAGTCCTACAATGAGCAGTTCTTC.